This TCR beta chain was recorded in a study of blood T cells in healthy people across ages. Study-wide results and limits: A roughly linear age-dependent decrease characterized TCR beta diversity per million T cells.

Germline V gene sequence: CDR1 DFQATT, CDR2 SNEGSKA (reference sequence). Trimming took off 0 bases at V and 8 bases at J, with 8 bases between the two ends. This CDR3 spans 13 amino acids. Many counts were recorded for this clonotype. Its cognate antigen is unknown. Combining a sample-barcoded 5' primer with a J-beta primer mix, a second PCR ran for 7 to 11 cycles. TCRdb re-analysed the 5' RACE reads in MiXCR, keeping a single row per CDR3 protein. The repertoire holds hundreds of thousands of distinct CDR3 sequences, with approximately 30% as singletons. The TCR was taken from a woman of 80 years or more in good health. The specimen was blood. The rearrangement joins TRBV20-1 to TRBJ1-6; D unresolved. The CDR3 reads CSARDRADSPLHF. The CDR3 DNA follows: TGCAGTGCTAGAGATCGGGCGGATTCACCCCTCCACTTT.